This T cell receptor beta chain was profiled in a study of CD8+ T cells in alopecia areata. Broader study findings: Scalp clonality and expanded CD8+ clones among the top 100 were significantly decreased by tofacitinib. Clonality exceeded that of normal scalp in lesional scalp, most notably in alopecia totalis/universalis. There were also resident alphabeta T cells of normal skin sequenced in scalp samples. The study found that many expanded lesional clones persisted in scalp and blood during tofacitinib.

Comment on this clone: The antigen remains unidentified.

Treatment indicated: oral pan-JAK inhibitor, 5-10 mg twice daily. Germline V lookup: CDR1 MGHDK, CDR2 SYGVNS. V was trimmed by 2 bases and J by 7 bases, leaving 2 bases between them. This CDR3 spans 10 amino acids. cDNA serving as the sequencing template came from extracted, reverse transcribed RNA. Generated by immunoSEQ multiplex PCR, the TCRdb table keeps only in-frame clones and is missing some. Here the sample spans roughly 60,000 clones, about half being singletons. This sequence originates from a human donor with alopecia areata. The genes are TRBV25-1 and TRBJ2-5; no clear D gene. The source material was CD8+ T cells sorted from blood, sampled around week 36, from a patient treated with tofacitinib. The CDR3 DNA is TGTGCCAGCAGTGAAGGGACCCAGTACTTC. It encodes CASSEGTQYF. The variable domain in full, completed from reference TRBV25-1 and TRBJ2-5, reads EADIYQTPRYLVIGTGKKITLECSQTMGHDKMYWYQQDPGMELHLIHYSYGVNSTEKGDLSSESTVSRIRTEHFPLTLESARPSHTSQYLCASSEGTQYFGPGTRLLVL.